These 25 T cell receptor beta chains originate from one sample sequenced in a study of Graves' ophthalmopathy and Graves' hyperthyroidism. RNA transcripts were the template, and TCR beta CDR3 regions were amplified from them. RT-PCR was first run with HTBI primers, then multiplex PCR in a second round. TCRdb reanalysed the multiplex PCR reads using MiXCR and keeps one entry per CDR3 protein. The sample shows some 210,000 distinct CDR3 sequences, approximately 29% of them seen only once. The sequencing sample was made of peripheral blood. The source is a man between 45 and 60 years old with Graves' ophthalmopathy.

In this sample, this clonotype turned up many times. The chain recombines TRBV27 with TRBJ2-2; TRBD1 or TRBD2 may be the D gene (6 bases each). This CDR3 comprises 16 residues. V was pared by 4 bases and J by 11 bases, with 23 bases between. Germline V lookup: CDR1 MNHEY, CDR2 SMNVEV (reference sequence). The CDR3 DNA follows: TGTGCCAGCAGTTGGACCGGGACACGTCGGGAGCGAGAGCTGTTTTTT. It specifies CASSWTGTRRERELFF.

This clonotype was seen repeatedly, ten times or more. V usage is TRBV7-6 and J usage is TRBJ1-1; 10 bases map to TRBD1. V lost 5 bases and J lost 11; bases outside the gene matches: 2. This CDR3 spans 11 amino acids. Germline V gene sequence: CDR1 SGHVS, CDR2 FNYEAQ. This chain's CDR3 is CASSAGQGAFF. The CDR3 coding sequence is TGTGCCAGCAGCGCGGGACAGGGGGCTTTCTTT.

This chain uses TRBV12-3 or TRBV12-4 with TRBJ1-1, with a tentative D call TRBD1 (6 bases). The CDR3 is 18 amino acids. V dropped 5 bases and J dropped 3 bases, with 25 bases sitting between them. The DNA of the CDR3 is TGTGCCAGCAGTACATACCTCCTACAGGGTCAAGGTCACACTGAAGCTTTCTTT. It encodes CASSTYLLQGQGHTEAFF.

This clonotype has a count of ten or more. Likely a read error: the CDR3 ends without its conserved phenylalanine or tryptophan. The chain links TRBV13 to TRBJ2-7; D is undetermined. CDR3 length equals 15 residues. Germline V gene lookup returns CDR1 PRHDT and CDR2 FYEKMQ (reference sequence). Trimming shortened V by 0 bases and J by 3 bases, and 12 bases separated the two germline ends. CDR3 DNA: TGTGCCAGCAGCTTAGGTGGAGCCCTGGTCTACGAGCAGTACCTC. Translated, it gives CASSLGGALVYEQYL.

This clonotype was observed many times. The rearrangement uses TRBV9 and TRBJ1-2; D may be TRBD1 (6 bases). The CDR3 is 13 residues long. CDR1 is SGDLS and CDR2 is YYNGEE in the germline V gene. V gave up 7 bases and J gave up 2 bases, with 12 bases separating them. The CDR3 loop reads CASATGTNYGYTF. DNA of the CDR3: TGTGCCAGCGCCACAGGGACCAACTATGGCTACACCTTC.

V and J are TRBV12-3 or TRBV12-4 and TRBJ2-5; 13 positions agree with TRBD2. There are 16 residues in the CDR3. J gave up 3 bases and V 2 bases, and 3 bases lay outside the gene matches. Written as DNA, the CDR3 is TGTGCCAGCAGTTTAAGGGGGACTAGCGGGAAAGAGACCCAGTACTTC. Translated, it gives CASSLRGTSGKETQYF.

This clonotype was counted at least ten times. The chain recombines TRBV27 with TRBJ2-2, with 9 bases fitting TRBD2. Germline V gene data show CDR1 as MNHEY and CDR2 as SMNVEV (reference sequence). This CDR3 is 16 amino acids long. V shed 3 bases, J shed 4 bases, and the junction held 6 bases outside the gene matches. The CDR3 region has the DNA TGTGCCAGCAGTTTCGGGACTAGCTCGGTCACCGGGGAGCTGTTTTTT. Translated: CASSFGTSSVTGELFF.

Many counts were recorded for this clonotype. V usage is TRBV29-1 and J usage is TRBJ2-2; D gene ambiguous. V lost 6 bases to trimming and J lost 0 bases, with 14 bases between them. The CDR3 loop spans 15 amino acids. Germline assignment: CDR1 SQVTM and CDR2 ANQGSEA. The DNA for the CDR3 is TGCAGCGTAGAACCCTCAGAGGCGAACACCGGGGAGCTGTTTTTT. Translated: CSVEPSEANTGELFF.

This clonotype has a count of ten or more. This chain uses TRBV20-1 with TRBJ2-7; D is uncertain. The CDR3 length is 11 residues. V gave up 1 base and J gave up 2 bases, with 3 bases separating them. Germline CDR1 and CDR2: DFQATT and SNEGSKA (reference sequence). The CDR3 is CSARGAYEQYF. The CDR3 DNA is TGCAGTGCTAGAGGCGCCTACGAGCAGTACTTC.

This clonotype was seen repeatedly, ten times or more. The chain couples TRBV6-2 or TRBV6-3 to TRBJ2-2, with D uncertain. Between the trimmed V and J ends, which lost 6 bases and 7 bases, there was a span of 9 bases. The CDR3 is 12 residues long. The germline V gene has CDR1 MNHEY and CDR2 SVGEGT. The CDR3 DNA follows: TGTGCCAGCAGCCCTAGGATCGGGGAGCTGTTTTTT. Translating gives CASSPRIGELFF.

In its sample, this clonotype was seen many times. The genes are TRBV11-2 and TRBJ1-2, with TRBD1 matching 8 bases. V trimming: 2 bases; J trimming: 4 bases; junction bases outside the gene matches: 3. CDR1 SGHAT and CDR2 FQNNGV come from the germline V gene. This CDR3 region has 14 residues. This CDR3 is CASSLSGQVYGYTF. CDR3 nucleotide sequence: TGTGCCAGCAGCTTATCGGGACAGGTCTATGGCTACACCTTC.

The sample holds many counts of this clonotype. The rearrangement joins TRBV5-1 to TRBJ1-1; D may be TRBD1 (6 bases). This CDR3 has 14 residues. Trimming removed 0 bases from V and 8 bases from J, with 14 bases in between. In germline, CDR1 is SGHRS, CDR2 YFSETQ. The CDR3 DNA reads as TGCGCCAGCAGCTTGGAAGCGGGGGGCGGAGAAGCTTTCTTT. Amino acid sequence: CASSLEAGGGEAFF.

The sample holds many counts of this clonotype. The chain carries TRBV11-3 and TRBJ2-5; D is uncertain. This CDR3 spans 15 amino acids. The V gene lost 1 base and the J gene lost 4 bases, with 13 bases spanning the gap. In germline, CDR1 is SGHNT, CDR2 YENEEA. The CDR3 region is CASSLVQDRRETQYF. CDR3 coding DNA: TGTGCCAGCAGCTTAGTCCAGGACCGACGAGAGACCCAGTACTTC.

J is TRBJ1-2 and V is TRBV4-2; no firm D call. The length of the CDR3 is 14 residues. Germline CDR1 is LGHNA and CDR2 is YNFKEQ. Trimming cost V 0 bases and J 1 base, with 6 bases left between them. The CDR3 bases are TGTGCCAGCAGCCAAGAAGAGGGTAACTATGGCTACACCTTC. As protein: CASSQEEGNYGYTF.

Only a few counts were recorded for this clonotype. V gene TRBV12-3 or TRBV12-4 combines with J gene TRBJ2-2; D uncertain. Deletions cut 6 bases from V and 7 bases from J, with 12 bases between. CDR3 length equals 13 residues. In DNA form, the CDR3 reads TGTGCCAGCAGACCCGTCCAAGGCGGGGAGCTGTTTTTT. It specifies CASRPVQGGELFF.

This clonotype occurred many times. This chain connects TRBV12-3 or TRBV12-4 to TRBJ1-2, with D unclear. Trimming shortened V by 4 bases and J by 6 bases, and 21 bases separated the two germline ends. The CDR3 loop spans 16 amino acids. CDR3 sequence (DNA): TGTGCCAGCAGTTGGAATACCGCAGGCAATATTGATGGCTACACCTTC. As protein: CASSWNTAGNIDGYTF.

This clonotype has a count of ten or more. This chain joins TRBV20-1 and TRBJ2-7; D is perhaps TRBD2 (6 bases). V gave up 3 bases and J gave up 6 bases, with 18 bases separating them. The CDR3 extends over 14 amino acids. Germline V lookup: CDR1 DFQATT, CDR2 SNEGSKA (reference sequence). This CDR3 reads CSASGSEGSTEQYF. CDR3 bases: TGCAGTGCTAGCGGGAGTGAAGGATCAACCGAGCAGTACTTC.

This clonotype was counted ten times or more. The V gene is TRBV28, the J gene TRBJ1-5; TRBD1 matches at 7 bases. The CDR3 covers 15 residues. In germline, CDR1 is MDHEN, CDR2 SYDVKM. Losses at the gene ends were 2 bases for V and 6 bases for J; bases not matched to a gene: 7. The CDR3 loop reads CASSLQGGAGQPQHF. CDR3 sequence (DNA): TGTGCCAGCAGTTTACAGGGGGGCGCGGGTCAGCCCCAGCATTTT. The whole variable domain, filled in from reference TRBV28 and TRBJ1-5, reads DVKVTQSSRYLVKRTGEKVFLECVQDMDHENMFWYRQDPGLGLRLIYFSYDVKMKEKGDIPEGYSVSREKKERFSLILESASTNQTSMYLCASSLQGGAGQPQHFGDGTRLSIL.

This clonotype was seen many times. The chain combines TRBV6-4 with TRBJ1-2; D call uncertain. The germline gives CDR1 MRHNA, CDR2 SNTAGT. This CDR3 contains 14 residues. The V end was cut by 4 bases, the J end by 5 bases, with 14 bases between. The CDR3 DNA reads TGTGCCAGCAGTGCCGAGGCAGGAAGTTATGGCTACACCTTC. Residues: CASSAEAGSYGYTF.

Many counts were recorded for this clonotype. The chain employs TRBV4-1 and TRBJ1-2; D might be TRBD1 (5 bases). V lost 5 bases and J lost 4, with 17 bases in between. The CDR3 consists of 15 residues. The V gene's germline CDR1 is MGHRA and CDR2 YSYEKL. CDR3 in amino acids: CASSSPAQGPYGYTF. The DNA of the CDR3 is TGCGCCAGCAGCAGCCCCGCTCAGGGTCCCTATGGCTACACCTTC.

This clonotype was counted many times. The J gene is TRBJ2-4, the V gene TRBV6-2 or TRBV6-3, with 13 bases lining up with TRBD2. J lost 0 bases, V lost 6 bases, and 5 bases had no gene match. Germline V gives CDR1 MNHEY, CDR2 SVGEGT. The CDR3 is made up of 17 amino acids. CDR3 region: CASRTSGRALAKNIQYF. The CDR3 DNA sequence: TGTGCCAGCAGAACTAGCGGGAGGGCCTTAGCCAAAAACATTCAGTACTTC.

This clonotype was observed many times. The DNA of the CDR3 is TGTGCCAGCTCACCCCCCGGTGTGGGAAGGAGCTATGGCTACACCTTC. Translated: CASSPPGVGRSYGYTF. This chain uses TRBV18 with TRBJ1-2, with unresolved D. Trimming took 3 bases from V and 4 from J, leaving 18 bases between them. The CDR3 runs 16 residues. The germline V gene has CDR1 KGHSH and CDR2 LQKENI.

This clonotype was counted at least ten times. The chain joins TRBV10-3 to TRBJ1-1; 7 bases are a match to TRBD1. The germline CDR1 and CDR2 sequences are ENHRY and SYGVKD. V shed 7 bases, J shed 4 bases, and the junction held 12 bases outside the gene matches. There are 15 residues in the CDR3. DNA of the CDR3: TGTGCCATCACCAAAAACAGGGGCGGCGGCACTGAAGCTTTCTTT. Translated, it gives CAITKNRGGGTEAFF.

There are a few counts of this clonotype. The chain carries TRBV6-2 or TRBV6-3 and TRBJ2-7; the D gene could be TRBD1 or TRBD2 (5 bases each). CDR1 is MNHEY and CDR2 is SVGEGT in the germline V gene. Deletions cut 0 bases from V and 5 bases from J, with 11 bases between. This CDR3 is built from 14 residues. DNA for the CDR3: TGTGCCAGCAGTTACTCGCCGGTGGGGGACGAGCAGTACTTC. This sequence encodes CASSYSPVGDEQYF.

This clonotype came up many times. The rearrangement links TRBV20-1 to TRBJ2-3; D remains ambiguous. The V and J ends lost 4 bases and 0 bases respectively, with 14 bases between them. The CDR3 has 15 amino acids. CDR1 DFQATT and CDR2 SNEGSKA come from the germline V gene (reference sequence). CDR3 DNA: TGCAGTGCTATACCCCCCTGGCTTAGCACAGATACGCAGTATTTT. It specifies CSAIPPWLSTDTQYF.